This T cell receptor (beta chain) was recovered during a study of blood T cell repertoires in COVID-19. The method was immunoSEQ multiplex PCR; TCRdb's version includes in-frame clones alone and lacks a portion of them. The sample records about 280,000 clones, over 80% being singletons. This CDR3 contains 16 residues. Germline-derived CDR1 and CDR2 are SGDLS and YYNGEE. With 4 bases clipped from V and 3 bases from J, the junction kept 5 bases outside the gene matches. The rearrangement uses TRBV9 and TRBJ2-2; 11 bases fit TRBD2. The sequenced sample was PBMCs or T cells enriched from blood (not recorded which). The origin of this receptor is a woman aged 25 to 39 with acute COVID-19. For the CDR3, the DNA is TGTGCCAGCAGCCCACGTAGCGGGAGGGACACCGGGGAGCTGTTTTTT. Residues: CASSPRSGRDTGELFF. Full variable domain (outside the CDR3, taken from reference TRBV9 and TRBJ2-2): DSGVTQTPKHLITATGQRVTLRCSPRSGDLSVYWYQQSLDQGLQFLIQYYNGEERAKGNILERFSAQQFPDLHSELNLSSLELGDSALYFCASSPRSGRDTGELFFGEGSRLTVL.